This T cell receptor (beta chain) was identified during a study of T cells in Graves' hyperthyroidism and ophthalmopathy. Study-wide points: Blood held most thyroid clonotypes expanded above 0.001 frequency.

At least 3 on the Clinical Activity Score was recorded for ophthalmopathy patients, who also had NOSPECS grade at least 4 and duration under 3 months. Researchers amplified the TCR beta CDR3 regions from RNA transcripts. Initially, a first-round RT-PCR of the TCR CDR3 employed the HTBI primer set. TCRdb redid the calling of the multiplex PCR reads with MiXCR, one entry per CDR3 protein. The data contain about 34,000 distinct CDR3 sequences, around 52% of them singletons. In regard to this clonotype: Its antigen remains unknown. Germline and junction disagree at one end, which may indicate a read error.

The source material was blood. The origin of this receptor is a woman in her forties with Graves' ophthalmopathy.

In DNA form, the CDR3 reads TGTAGTGCTTGGTCCACATGGGGACTGTTGAATTCACCCCTCCACTTT. It translates to CSAWSTWGLLNSPLHF. The J gene is TRBJ1-6, the V gene TRBV20-1, with a tentative D call TRBD1 (5 bases). Germline V gene sequence: CDR1 DFQATT, CDR2 SNEGSKA (reference sequence). The CDR3 runs to 16 residues.